Detailed here is one T cell receptor beta chain. This record belongs to a study of T cells in tumors and immune-related adverse events. The method was immunoSEQ multiplex PCR; TCRdb's version includes in-frame clones alone and lacks a portion of them. The table shows about 22,000 clones, with 75% to 95% occurring only once. The receptor's source is a female donor with metastatic renal cell carcinoma. Sequencing used lymph node tissue, obtained from a patient treated with anti-PD-1 therapy.

CDR3: CASSLAPTRRSYEQYF. DNA of the CDR3: TGTGCCAGCAGCTTAGCCCCCACGAGGCGGTCCTACGAGCAGTACTTC. The chain joins TRBV7-2 to TRBJ2-7; D gene uncertain. Trimming shortened V by 0 bases and J by 1 base, and 13 bases separated the two germline ends. There are 16 residues in the CDR3. CDR1 is SGHTA and CDR2 is FQGNSA in the germline V gene.